This T cell receptor beta chain was sequenced during a study of T cell responses to AZD1222 COVID-19 vaccine. Whole-study findings and limits: Reportedly, close to half of spike-specific TCRs are directed against unmutated variant regions. At study baseline, merely about 6 AZD1222 recipients were seropositive. Donors in the cohort were predominantly white British and more often female, and clonal diversity was possibly underestimated.

Points on this clone: No antigen is known for it.

The CDR3 is 14 amino acids. Germline V gives CDR1 GTSNPN, CDR2 SVGIG (reference sequence). The ends lost 2 bases at V and 6 bases at J; junction bases unmatched: 8. Pooled in the analysis were second doses at about 4 or about 12 weeks. Sequenced by immunoSEQ multiplex PCR; TCRdb stores in-frame clones only, minus some. The sample includes about 140,000 clones, 80% to 95% of them seen just once. The V gene is TRBV30, the J gene TRBJ1-2; 8 bases are a match to TRBD1. The sequencing here drew on peripheral blood, taken 28 days after the second AZD1222 dose. The sequence was obtained from an adult who received the AZD1222 COVID-19 vaccine. The CDR3 DNA reads as TGTGCCTGGAGTTCCGGCCCAGGGGGCCATGGCTACACCTTC. It specifies CAWSSGPGGHGYTF.